Listed below are T cell receptor beta chains from one sample, sequenced in a study of Graves' ophthalmopathy and Graves' hyperthyroidism. TCRdb itself ran the multiplex PCR reads through MiXCR, one entry per CDR3 protein. The data contain hundreds of thousands of distinct CDR3 sequences, over 40% of them singletons. The specimen sequenced was peripheral blood. These receptors all come from an adult man with Graves' ophthalmopathy. Each CDR3 is given with its conserved first and last residue. Each record gives: clone size, V gene, D gene, J gene, CDR3 protein, CDR3 DNA. D genes are given only for firm matches. The size field is filled for only some rows; it gives once, few, many or a size class.

-	TRBV7-9	TRBD1	TRBJ2-7	CASSSLDRAREQYF	TGTGCCAGCAGCTCCCTCGACAGGGCACGCGAGCAGTACTTC
-	TRBV10-2	-	TRBJ1-1	CASSDMGLPTFF	TGCGCCAGCAGTGATATGGGACTGCCGACTTTCTTT
many	TRBV10-3	-	TRBJ2-5	CAISAAPTQGTQYF	TGTGCCATCAGTGCCGCGCCTACACAAGGGACCCAGTACTTC
many	TRBV29-1	-	TRBJ2-2	CSAPSPGELFF	TGCAGCGCCCCGAGTCCCGGGGAGCTGTTTTTT
-	TRBV6-6	-	TRBJ1-1	CASSLTGTLNTEAFF	TGTGCCAGCAGCCTTACCGGGACCCTGAACACTGAAGCTTTCTTT
many	TRBV19	-	TRBJ1-5	CASTDNNQPQHF	TGTGCCAGTACTGACAACAATCAGCCCCAGCATTTT
-	TRBV10-3	-	TRBJ1-5	CATNGGQGTQPQHF	TGTGCCACGAACGGGGGGCAGGGTACGCAGCCCCAGCATTTT
few	TRBV27	-	TRBJ1-2	CASSPVGLRLDGYTF	TGTGCCAGCAGTCCCGTGGGCCTAAGACTCGATGGCTACACCTTC
-	TRBV29-1	TRBD1	TRBJ1-5	CSVRQGDGWHQPQHF	TGCAGCGTTCGGCAGGGGGATGGGTGGCATCAGCCCCAGCATTTT
many	TRBV24-1	-	TRBJ2-6	CATGDSSGANVLTF	TGTGCCACCGGAGACAGCTCTGGGGCCAACGTCCTGACTTTC